This TCR beta chain was identified in a study of blood T cell repertoires in COVID-19. On the study more broadly: COVID-19 samples from acute and convalescent phases originated in the United States, Italy and Spain. Sample material is recorded as cDNA or gDNA derived from T cells, B-cell-depleted T cells, or PBMCs.

Methods used by the authors: Quantification of nucleated cells was approximated via reference gene primer amplification. Clones were sequenced by immunoSEQ multiplex PCR, and TCRdb holds only the in-frame ones, with some missing. V and J calls plus clone size are reproduced from that table; the DNA served to infer D and trimming. The sample has about 150,000 clones, roughly 81% seen once. CDR3 length: 12 residues. Germline CDR1 reads MNHEY; CDR2 reads SVGEGT. V was pared by 6 bases and J by 6 bases, with 11 bases between. Sequenced sample: peripheral blood. V and J are TRBV6-2 or TRBV6-3 and TRBJ1-1; weak D call: TRBD1 (6 bases). This clonotype originated in a human donor with acute or convalescent COVID-19. The donor label of this sample is uncertain. As DNA, the CDR3 is TGTGCCAGCAGCGAACAGGGTCCTGAAGCTTTCTTT. This gives the protein CASSEQGPEAFF.